These 4 T cell receptor beta chains were all obtained from the same sample, sequenced in a study of T and B cells in COVID-19 patients. TRB was amplified from about 250-500 ng of blood genomic DNA. Multiplex PCR with BIOMED2 TRB-A/B primer pools amplified TRB rearrangements. MiXCR, applied by TCRdb to the multiplex PCR reads, yields one record per CDR3 protein. In the table there are roughly 12,000 distinct CDR3 sequences, approximately 29% of which are singletons. Input material: blood. Source of these receptors: a human donor who had recovered from COVID-19.

This clonotype counts as medium-sized. The chain carries TRBV6-5 and TRBJ2-5; 8 bases line up with TRBD2. V was clipped by 6 bases and J by 0 bases; unmatched bases: 6. Germline V gene sequence: CDR1 MNHEY, CDR2 SVGAGI. CDR3 length: 15 residues. The CDR3 nucleotides read TGTGCCAGCAGACTAGCGGAGTCGTACCAAGAGACCCAGTACTTC. Its translation: CASRLAESYQETQYF.

V usage is TRBV30 and J usage is TRBJ2-5; 7 bases map to TRBD2. Looked up from germline, CDR1 is GTSNPN and CDR2 is SVGIG (reference sequence). Unmatched junction bases numbered 16, after V lost 2 bases and J lost 4 bases. This CDR3 is built from 17 residues. The CDR3 bases are TGTGCCTGGAGTAACCGGGCTAGCGGTTCTAGGTTAGAGACCCAGTACTTC. Translation: CAWSNRASGSRLETQYF. Full variable domain (rest looked up from reference TRBV30 and TRBJ2-5): SQTIHQWPATLVQPVGSPLSLECTVEGTSNPNLYWYRQAAGRGLQLLFYSVGIGQISSEVPQNLSASRPQDRQFILSSKKLLLSDSGFYLCAWSNRASGSRLETQYFGPGTRLLVL.

The V call is TRBV5-1, the J call TRBJ2-1; no definite D call. In germline, CDR1 is SGHRS, CDR2 YFSETQ. The CDR3 is 16 residues long. Trimming removed 0 bases at V and 0 bases at J, with 10 bases between. CDR3 loop: CASSLARLGSYNEQFF. Written as DNA, the CDR3 is TGCGCCAGCAGCTTGGCCAGGTTGGGCTCCTACAATGAGCAGTTCTTC.

The chain joins TRBV7-6 to TRBJ2-3, with 12 nucleotides matching TRBD2. Germline V gene data show CDR1 as SGHVS and CDR2 as FNYEAQ. The CDR3 spans 17 residues. The ends lost 2 bases at V and 6 bases at J; junction bases unmatched: 9. The CDR3 reads CASSLQASGRGGDTQYF. CDR3 in DNA: TGTGCCAGCAGCTTACAGGCTAGCGGGAGGGGTGGCGATACGCAGTATTTT.